These T cell receptor beta chains were read from a single sample in a study of shared T cell receptors in the human thymus. The assay was immunoSEQ multiplex PCR, and TCRdb's table has in-frame clones only and misses some. Of 500,000 to 550,000 clones detected, around 78% appear once; the ten largest clones hold 0.013%. The same data also contributed to another study, on human thymus T cells.

Material: thymocytes. The receptors here all came from a boy less than two years old with a congenital heart defect. Each CDR3 is given with its conserved first and last residue. D genes are given only for firm matches. Size tells how often a clone was seen (once, few, many) or the class of an expanded clone, and some rows leave it out.

d_gene,abundance,v_gene,j_gene,CDR3aa,CDR3nt
NA,NA,TRBV29-1,TRBJ2-3,CSVVRESTDTQYF,TGCAGCGTTGTCCGGGAAAGCACAGATACGCAGTATTTT
NA,NA,TRBV2,TRBJ2-7,CASTPLEAGHYEQYF,TGTGCCAGCACCCCGCTAGAGGCGGGGCACTACGAGCAGTACTTC
NA,few,TRBV27,TRBJ1-6,CASSLSPGSVYSPLHF,TGTGCCAGCAGTTTATCACCGGGGTCGGTATATTCACCCCTCCACTTT
TRBD2,NA,TRBV15,TRBJ2-3,CATSSGLAADTQYF,TGTGCCACCAGCAGCGGACTAGCGGCCGATACGCAGTATTTT
TRBD2,NA,TRBV4-3,TRBJ2-1,CASSQGGGGLKREKYNEQFF,TGCGCCAGCAGCCAAGGAGGTGGGGGTCTAAAGCGGGAGAAGTACAATGAGCAGTTCTTC
NA,NA,TRBV4-3,TRBJ2-2,CASSQGIFSLRELFF,TGCGCCAGCAGCCAGGGCATCTTTTCGCTCCGGGAGCTGTTTTTT
TRBD2,NA,TRBV9,TRBJ2-7,CASSPRTSGRSYEQYF,TGTGCCAGCAGCCCCAGGACTAGCGGGAGAAGCTACGAGCAGTACTTC
TRBD1,NA,TRBV27,TRBJ2-3,CASSLSPSKGANTDTQYF,TGTGCCAGCAGTTTATCGCCCTCTAAGGGGGCGAACACAGATACGCAGTATTTT
NA,NA,TRBV19,TRBJ1-2,CASRAPRTDPNYGYTF,TGTGCCAGTAGGGCCCCTCGGACAGACCCTAACTATGGCTACACCTTC
TRBD1,once,TRBV10-3,TRBJ2-7,CAISESGTGGWDEQYF,TGTGCCATCAGTGAGTCTGGGACAGGGGGTTGGGACGAGCAGTACTTC
NA,NA,TRBV2,TRBJ1-4,CASSEAFRQEKLFF,TGTGCCAGCAGTGAAGCGTTCCGCCAGGAAAAACTGTTTTTT
NA,NA,TRBV7-2,TRBJ1-5,CASSWATEHNQPQHF,TGTGCCAGCAGCTGGGCGACGGAACACAATCAGCCCCAGCATTTT
TRBD2,once,TRBV10-3,TRBJ2-3,CAISLAGGTDTQYF,TGTGCCATCAGCCTTGCGGGAGGCACAGATACGCAGTATTTT
NA,NA,TRBV30,TRBJ1-2,CAWSGRYGYTF,TGTGCCTGGAGTGGGAGATATGGCTACACCTTC
TRBD1,NA,TRBV6-5,TRBJ2-7,CASSPRGYYEQYF,TGTGCCAGCAGCCCCAGGGGGTACTACGAGCAGTACTTC
NA,NA,TRBV29-1,TRBJ2-7,CSVVVDSRRKSSYEQYF,TGCAGCGTTGTCGTGGACAGTCGACGCAAAAGCTCCTACGAGCAGTACTTC
NA,NA,TRBV20-1,TRBJ2-7,CSARASYEQYF,TGCAGTGCTAGGGCAAGCTACGAGCAGTACTTC
TRBD2,NA,TRBV5-8,TRBJ2-1,CASLLAVNNEQFF,TGTGCCAGCTTACTAGCGGTCAACAATGAGCAGTTCTTC
TRBD1,NA,TRBV19,TRBJ1-1,CASSMTGFTEAFF,TGTGCCAGTAGTATGACAGGGTTCACTGAAGCTTTCTTT
NA,NA,TRBV2,TRBJ2-5,CASRSGGGETQYF,TGTGCCAGCAGGTCCGGGGGAGGAGAGACCCAGTACTTC
TRBD1,NA,TRBV4-3,TRBJ1-2,CASSDTGEGYTF,TGCGCCAGCAGCGACACAGGGGAAGGCTACACCTTC
NA,NA,TRBV6-4,TRBJ1-1,CASRKSGPNTEAFF,TGTGCCAGCAGGAAGTCCGGTCCGAACACTGAAGCTTTCTTT
TRBD2,NA,TRBV28,TRBJ2-4,CASSFEGLVKNIQYF,TGTGCCAGCAGTTTTGAGGGACTAGTCAAAAACATTCAGTACTTC
NA,NA,TRBV7-8,TRBJ2-5,CASSSPGVGEETQYF,TGTGCCAGCAGCTCCCCCGGAGTAGGAGAAGAGACCCAGTACTTC
TRBD2,NA,TRBV29-1,TRBJ2-7,CSVAGPSGRRPYEQYF,TGCAGCGTGGCCGGGCCTAGCGGGAGAAGGCCCTACGAGCAGTACTTC
NA,NA,TRBV15,TRBJ2-7,CATSREFPGGGLQVHRYF,TGTGCCACCAGCAGAGAGTTCCCCGGAGGGGGCCTCCAAGTCCACAGGTACTTC
TRBD1,NA,TRBV5-6,TRBJ1-2,CASSLKTGTAYGYTF,TGTGCCAGCAGCTTGAAAACCGGGACAGCCTATGGCTACACCTTC
TRBD2,NA,TRBV30,TRBJ2-7,CAWSVAPGLAVEEQYF,TGTGCCTGGAGTGTTGCCCCGGGACTAGCGGTGGAGGAGCAGTACTTC
TRBD2,NA,TRBV11-2,TRBJ2-5,CASSLCGAGTRGRETQYF,TGTGCCAGCAGCTTGTGCGGGGCCGGGACTAGGGGAAGAGAGACCCAGTACTTC
NA,few,TRBV6-6,TRBJ1-1,CASRRPGQLFKTEAFF,TGTGCCAGCCGAAGGCCAGGACAGTTGTTTAAGACTGAAGCTTTCTTT
NA,NA,TRBV7-9,TRBJ1-1,CASSRLATEAFF,TGTGCCAGCAGCCGACTGGCGACTGAAGCTTTCTTT
TRBD1,few,TRBV10-3,TRBJ1-2,CAIGTGGWNYGYTF,TGTGCCATTGGGACAGGGGGCTGGAACTATGGCTACACCTTC
NA,NA,TRBV28,TRBJ2-3,CASSLPARVTQYF,TGTGCCAGCAGTCTACCAGCACGGGTGACGCAGTATTTT
TRBD1,NA,TRBV12-5,TRBJ1-2,CASGRLPGQGKANYGYTF,TGTGCTAGTGGTCGACTCCCGGGACAGGGCAAAGCTAACTATGGCTACACCTTC
TRBD1,NA,TRBV27,TRBJ1-1,CASPGPFRDRGLDTEAFF,TGTGCCAGCCCAGGGCCCTTCCGGGACAGGGGGCTTGACACTGAAGCTTTCTTT
TRBD1,NA,TRBV30,TRBJ2-7,CAWTWDRNEQYF,TGTGCCTGGACCTGGGACAGAAACGAGCAGTACTTC
NA,once,TRBV9,TRBJ2-4,CASSVALAKNIQYF,TGTGCCAGCAGCGTAGCTTTAGCCAAAAACATTCAGTACTTC
NA,NA,TRBV27,TRBJ1-5,CASSLSPSGPPHQPQHF,TGTGCCAGCAGTTTATCTCCCAGCGGGCCCCCACATCAGCCCCAGCATTTT
TRBD1,NA,TRBV19,TRBJ2-7,CASSVLFTGVGSYEQYF,TGTGCCAGTAGTGTCCTATTCACAGGGGTGGGCTCCTACGAGCAGTACTTC
NA,few,TRBV28,TRBJ1-2,CASSPNRWCGYTF,TGTGCCAGCAGTCCCAACCGGTGGTGTGGCTACACCTTC
NA,NA,TRBV15,TRBJ1-1,CATSRVGFGRSEAFF,TGTGCCACCAGCAGAGTAGGTTTCGGGAGGTCTGAAGCTTTCTTT
NA,NA,TRBV27,TRBJ1-6,CASSFRGNSYNSPLHF,TGTGCCAGCAGTTTTCGGGGAAACTCCTATAATTCACCCCTCCACTTT
NA,NA,TRBV5-6,TRBJ1-1,CASSFRDMNTEAFF,TGTGCCAGCAGCTTCAGGGATATGAACACTGAAGCTTTCTTT
TRBD2,NA,TRBV10-1,TRBJ2-1,CASSESPLGGLAGGLGEQFF,TGCGCCAGCAGTGAGTCCCCACTGGGGGGACTAGCGGGAGGTCTGGGTGAGCAGTTCTTC
NA,NA,TRBV29-1,TRBJ1-2,CSVEGQPYGYTF,TGCAGCGTTGAAGGACAGCCCTATGGCTACACCTTC
NA,NA,TRBV9,TRBJ1-2,CASSVERGGYTF,TGTGCCAGCAGCGTAGAGCGGGGTGGCTACACCTTC
TRBD1,NA,TRBV27,TRBJ1-5,CASSFLDRAQNQPQHF,TGTGCCAGCAGTTTTCTCGACAGGGCCCAAAATCAGCCCCAGCATTTT
NA,NA,TRBV5-4,TRBJ2-1,CASSPRLSRGYNEQFF,TGTGCCAGCAGCCCCCGGCTTTCTAGGGGCTACAATGAGCAGTTCTTC
TRBD2,NA,TRBV30,TRBJ2-2,CAWTTGTSGEVTNTGELFF,TGTGCCTGGACCACCGGGACTAGCGGGGAAGTTACGAACACCGGGGAGCTGTTTTTT
TRBD2,few,TRBV7-2,TRBJ2-5,CASSYPGLAGECETQYF,TGTGCCAGCAGCTATCCGGGACTAGCGGGAGAGTGCGAGACCCAGTACTTC
NA,NA,TRBV5-6,TRBJ1-2,CASSLARGVYGYTF,TGTGCCAGCAGCTTGGCCAGGGGCGTCTATGGCTACACCTTC